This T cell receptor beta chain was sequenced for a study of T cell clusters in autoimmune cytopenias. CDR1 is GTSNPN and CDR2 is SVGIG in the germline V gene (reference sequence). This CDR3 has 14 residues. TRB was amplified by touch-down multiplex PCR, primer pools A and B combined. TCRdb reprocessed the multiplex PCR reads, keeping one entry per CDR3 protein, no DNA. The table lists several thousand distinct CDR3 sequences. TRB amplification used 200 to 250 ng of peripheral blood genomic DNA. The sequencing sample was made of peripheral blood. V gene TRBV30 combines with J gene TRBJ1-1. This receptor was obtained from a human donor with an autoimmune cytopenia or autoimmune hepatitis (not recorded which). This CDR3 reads CAWSGVTVNTEAFF.